This T cell receptor beta chain derives from a study of PD-L1 blockade in urothelial cancer. Across the study: Blood drawn 3 weeks (second dose) and 6 weeks after treatment start was analyzed. Counts from blood samples showed a median of approximately 150,000 T cells.

Each PCR received spiked synthetic TCR analog templates. Assay: immunoSEQ multiplex PCR; the TCRdb copy retains only in-frame clones and omits some. The sample lists roughly 87,000 clones; around 92% were seen once. Germline trimming cut 3 bases from V and 3 bases from J; bases unmatched to any gene: 2. CDR1 and CDR2 from the germline V gene are SGDLS and YYNGEE. The CDR3 has 13 amino acids. Time point noted: pretreatment peripheral blood. Each patient presented with locally advanced or metastatic urothelial carcinoma. J is TRBJ2-7 and V is TRBV9; 8 nucleotides line up with TRBD1. The source of this sequence is a woman of 80 years or more with urothelial cancer. The specimen comprised PBMCs, sampled around atezolizumab (anti-PD-L1) treatment. Here the CDR3 reads CASSEGQVYEQYF. CDR3 nucleotides: TGTGCCAGCAGCGAGGGACAGGTCTACGAGCAGTACTTC.